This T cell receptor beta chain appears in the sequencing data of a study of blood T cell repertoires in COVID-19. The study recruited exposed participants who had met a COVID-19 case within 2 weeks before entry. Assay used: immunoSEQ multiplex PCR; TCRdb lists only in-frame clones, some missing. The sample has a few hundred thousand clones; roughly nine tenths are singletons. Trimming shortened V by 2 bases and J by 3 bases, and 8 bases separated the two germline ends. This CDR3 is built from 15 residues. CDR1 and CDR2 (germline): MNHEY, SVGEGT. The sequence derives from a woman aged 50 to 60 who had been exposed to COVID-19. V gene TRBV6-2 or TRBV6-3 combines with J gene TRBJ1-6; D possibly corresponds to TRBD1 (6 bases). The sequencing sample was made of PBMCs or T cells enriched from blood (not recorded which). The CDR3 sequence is CASSYTGIYNSPLHF. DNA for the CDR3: TGTGCCAGCAGTTACACAGGGATCTATAATTCACCCCTCCACTTT.